The clone carrying this T cell receptor (beta chain) has a handful of counts. The antigen is undetermined. Germline V lookup: CDR1 SGHTA, CDR2 FQGNSA. The CDR3 is made up of 16 amino acids. The trim removed 0 bases at V and 9 bases at J, leaving 10 bases unmatched. The data derive from a study of tumor-infiltrating lymphocytes in localized non-small cell lung cancer. Study-wide results and caveats: Not all patients were TCR sequenced, owing to tissue quantity.

Profiled with immunoSEQ multiplex PCR; TCRdb holds only in-frame clones, not every one. This sample has tens of thousands of clones, with 69% found just once. Sequencing was done on a sample of lung tumor tissue. The rearrangement uses TRBV7-2 and TRBJ2-1; TRBD2 matches 8 bases. The source of this sequence is a human donor with non-small cell lung cancer. The CDR3 protein is CASSLAVGRAFTEQFF. In DNA form, the CDR3 reads TGTGCCAGCAGCTTAGCGGTCGGGAGGGCCTTCACTGAGCAGTTCTTC.